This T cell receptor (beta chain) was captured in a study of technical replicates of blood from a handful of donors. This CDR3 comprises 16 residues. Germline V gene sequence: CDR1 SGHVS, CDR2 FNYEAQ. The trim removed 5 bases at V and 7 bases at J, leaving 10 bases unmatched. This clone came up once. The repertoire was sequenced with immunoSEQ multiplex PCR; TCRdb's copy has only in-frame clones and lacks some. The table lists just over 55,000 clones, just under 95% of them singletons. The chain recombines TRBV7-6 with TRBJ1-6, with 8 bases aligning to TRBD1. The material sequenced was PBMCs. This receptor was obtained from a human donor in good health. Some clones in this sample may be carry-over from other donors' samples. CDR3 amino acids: CASSPNRDRQNSPLHF. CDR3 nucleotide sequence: TGTGCCAGCAGCCCTAACCGGGACAGGCAGAATTCACCCCTCCACTTT. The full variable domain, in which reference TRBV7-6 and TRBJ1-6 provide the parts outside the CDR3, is GAGVSQSPRYKVTKRGQDVALRCDPISGHVSLYWYRQALGQGPEFLTYFNYEAQQDKSGLPNDRFSAERPEGSISTLTIQRTEQRDSAMYRCASSPNRDRQNSPLHFGNGTRLTVT.